This T cell receptor (beta chain) emerged from a study of vaccination effects on CD4 cells after COVID-19. Profiled with immunoSEQ multiplex PCR; TCRdb holds only in-frame clones, not every one. The data show approximately 61,000 clones, around four fifths seen once. Trimming pared 7 bases from V and 4 bases from J, leaving 22 bases between. CDR1 and CDR2 (germline): LGHDT, YNNKEL (reference sequence). There are 17 residues in the CDR3. With the ViraFEST assay, the study expanded antigen-specific CD4+ T cells using viral peptide pools, then sequenced them. Culture proceeded for more than nine days, and CD4+ T cells were then isolated. Two-dose BNT162b2 or mRNA-1273 vaccination was given to participants. This clone was recorded a few times. Antigen unknown.

V usage is TRBV3-1 (or the pseudogene TRBV3-2) and J usage is TRBJ2-2; D is unclear. The TCR comes from a human donor who received a COVID-19 vaccine. Sequenced here: CD4+ T cells from PBMCs cultured with HCoV-229E spike peptides, sampled after COVID-19 vaccination. For the CDR3, the DNA is TGTGCCAGCAAGTTCCGGGCAGACTCTCTGGGCACCGGGGAGCTGTTTTTT. Protein product: CASKFRADSLGTGELFF.